This passage covers 22 T cell receptor beta chains from one sample sequenced in a study of T cell repertoires in cytomegalovirus infection. TCRdb processed the reads anew with MiXCR; each CDR3 protein has one entry. The sample yields 300,000 to 400,000 distinct CDR3 sequences, about 27% seen once. These TCRs are of unknown antigen specificity. The sequenced sample was cultured PBMCs, obtained from culture after CMV antigen stimulation. Every receptor here comes from a human donor in good health (CMV status not recorded). Some clones in this sample may be carry-over from other donors' samples.

The V gene is TRBV6-5, the J gene TRBJ1-5, with D perhaps TRBD1 (5 bases). V was cut by 1 base and J by 3 bases, with 7 bases left in between. The CDR3 runs to 14 residues. In germline, CDR1 is MNHEY, CDR2 SVGAGI. The CDR3, as DNA: TGTGCCAGCAGTTACTTGGACAACAATCAGCCCCAGCATTTT. The encoded protein is CASSYLDNNQPQHF.

The rearrangement uses TRBV28 and TRBJ2-5; D unresolved. CDR3 length: 14 residues. Germline values: CDR1 MDHEN, CDR2 SYDVKM. Trimming stripped 5 bases from V and 0 bases from J, with 10 bases between. The CDR3 DNA reads TGTGCCAGCAGTCCGGACGTGAACCAAGAGACCCAGTACTTC. Translating it yields CASSPDVNQETQYF.

The CDR3 sequence is CASTVGGERGPYEQYF. For the CDR3, the DNA is TGTGCCAGCACCGTAGGGGGCGAGCGGGGCCCCTACGAGCAGTACTTC. The genes are TRBV28 and TRBJ2-7; perhaps D is TRBD1 or TRBD2 (7 bases each). CDR3 size: 16 residues. The V end lost 7 bases, the J end lost 2 bases, and 21 bases lay between the germline ends. Germline CDR1 is MDHEN and CDR2 is SYDVKM.

This clonotype appeared many times. The chain has TRBV7-8 and TRBJ2-2, with 7 bases fitting TRBD2. Trimming cost V 6 bases and J 0 bases; bases outside gene matches: 4. CDR3 size: 15 residues. The germline V gene has CDR1 SGHVS and CDR2 FQNEAQ. This CDR3 is CASRGDYSNTGELFF. The DNA of the CDR3 is TGTGCCAGCAGAGGGGACTATTCGAACACCGGGGAGCTGTTTTTT.

This clonotype was counted only a few times. The chain joins TRBV7-2 to TRBJ1-2; 12 nucleotides match TRBD1. The J segment lost 7 bases and the V segment lost 3 bases, leaving 6 bases of the junction unmatched. This CDR3 contains 15 residues. The germline V gene encodes CDR1 SGHTA and CDR2 FQGNSA. The CDR3 bases are TGTGCCAGCAGCTTGCCGGGACAGGGGGCGCCTGGCTACACCTTC. Translation gives CASSLPGQGAPGYTF.

This chain joins TRBV5-6 and TRBJ1-1; D is unclear. There are 15 residues in the CDR3. Germline-derived CDR1 and CDR2 are SGHDT and YYEEEE. V dropped 4 bases and J dropped 1 base, with 14 bases sitting between them. CDR3 sequence reads: CASSLSGRWNTEAFF. CDR3 sequence (DNA): TGTGCCAGCAGCCTGTCTGGCAGATGGAACACTGAAGCTTTCTTT. Variable domain in full (rest from reference TRBV5-6 and TRBJ1-1): DAGVTQSPTHLIKTRGQQVTLRCSPKSGHDTVSWYQQALGQGPQFIFQYYEEEERQRGNFPDRFSGHQFPNYSSELNVNALLLGDSALYLCASSLSGRWNTEAFFGQGTRLTVV.

The genes are TRBV28 and TRBJ2-1; TRBD2 is a possible D gene (6 bases). Germline lookup yields CDR1 MDHEN and CDR2 SYDVKM. V lost 6 bases and J 6 bases, leaving 30 bases between the germline ends. The CDR3 length is 19 residues. CDR3 coding DNA: TGTGCCAGCAGCTCCCCCGGGGAGTGGAAAGCGGGTGGGGTCAATGAGCAGTTCTTC. Amino acid sequence: CASSSPGEWKAGGVNEQFF. The complete variable domain, with remaining parts taken from reference TRBV28 and TRBJ2-1, reads DVKVTQSSRYLVKRTGEKVFLECVQDMDHENMFWYRQDPGLGLRLIYFSYDVKMKEKGDIPEGYSVSREKKERFSLILESASTNQTSMYLCASSSPGEWKAGGVNEQFFGPGTRLTVL.

V is TRBV18 and J is TRBJ2-7; 7 bases map to TRBD2. The CDR3 length is 14 residues. Germline trimming cut 0 bases from V and 7 bases from J; bases unmatched to any gene: 6. CDR1 is KGHSH, CDR2 LQKENI, per germline. CDR3 in amino acids: CASSPPGLQDEQYF. The CDR3 bases are TGTGCCAGCTCACCACCGGGACTACAAGATGAGCAGTACTTC.

This clonotype was found a few times. The V gene is TRBV28, the J gene TRBJ1-5, with TRBD1 as a possible D gene (6 bases). There are 16 residues in the CDR3. CDR1 and CDR2 from the germline V gene are MDHEN and SYDVKM. V was cut by 5 bases and J by 11 bases, with 25 bases left in between. The CDR3 here is CASSLGAANHGPAQHF. The DNA of the CDR3 is TGTGCCAGCAGTCTGGGGGCGGCGAATCATGGACCGGCCCAGCATTTT.

This clonotype has ten or more counts. The chain links TRBV7-8 to TRBJ2-5; D is unclear. Germline CDR1 SGHVS, CDR2 FQNEAQ. The CDR3 covers 15 residues. V was shortened by 1 base and J by 2 bases, with 11 bases between the two germline ends. The CDR3 sequence is CASSLVLGQQETQYF. The CDR3 nucleotides are TGTGCCAGCAGCTTAGTTTTAGGGCAGCAAGAGACCCAGTACTTC.

This clonotype was seen many times. The J gene is TRBJ2-5, the V gene TRBV7-2; D might be TRBD1 (6 bases). Per the germline V gene, CDR1 is SGHTA and CDR2 is FQGNSA. Trimming removed 3 bases from V and 4 bases from J, with 9 bases in between. The CDR3 sequence is 13 residues long. CDR3 in amino acids: CASSFTGRETQYF. CDR3 nucleotide sequence: TGTGCCAGCAGCTTTACAGGGAGAGAGACCCAGTACTTC.

The gene calls are TRBV19 and TRBJ2-2, with 14 bases matching TRBD2. Germline CDR1 is LNHDA and CDR2 is SQIVND (reference sequence). CDR3 length: 19 amino acids. Germline trimming cut 6 bases from V and 4 bases from J; bases unmatched to any gene: 13. The CDR3 DNA reads TGTGCCAGTAGCCCCAGCCAAGGACTAGCGGGAGGTGGCACCGGGGAGCTGTTTTTT. Encoded protein: CASSPSQGLAGGGTGELFF.

This clonotype was observed a few times. The chain has TRBV12-3 or TRBV12-4 and TRBJ2-7, with D maybe TRBD1 (6 bases). Trimming cost V 3 bases and J 7 bases, with 16 bases left between them. This CDR3 comprises 14 residues. CDR3 in DNA: TGTGCCAGCAGTTTTGTCAGCCTCCAGGGGGAGCAGTACTTC. It is translated as CASSFVSLQGEQYF.

The genes are TRBV10-3 and TRBJ1-5; D gene uncertain. Germline values: CDR1 ENHRY, CDR2 SYGVKD. V was shortened by 2 bases and J by 0 bases, with 5 bases between the two germline ends. The CDR3 extends over 14 amino acids. The CDR3 is CAISERDSNQPQHF. Here the CDR3 DNA reads TGTGCCATCAGTGAGAGGGATAGCAATCAGCCCCAGCATTTT.

The V call is TRBV6-5, the J call TRBJ2-5; 8 positions agree with TRBD2. The germline gives CDR1 MNHEY, CDR2 SVGAGI. This CDR3 is built from 16 residues. V dropped 6 bases and J dropped 1; count of bases not matched to a gene: 10. CDR3 sequence reads: CASSDYSGELQETQYF. The CDR3 coding sequence is TGTGCCAGCAGCGATTATAGCGGGGAGCTCCAAGAGACCCAGTACTTC.

This clonotype came up many times. The rearrangement joins TRBV20-1 to TRBJ2-2; 8 bases are a match to TRBD2. After removal of 2 bases from V and 1 base from J, the junction contained 6 bases not matched to a gene. From germline, CDR1 is DFQATT and CDR2 SNEGSKA (reference sequence). This CDR3 is 16 amino acids long. CDR3 loop: CSARPASGQNTGELFF. The CDR3 DNA reads as TGCAGTGCTAGACCCGCTAGCGGGCAGAACACCGGGGAGCTGTTTTTT.

The chain uses TRBV23-1 and TRBJ2-7; D gene uncertain. TRBV23-1 is an ORF for which the function is uncertain. This CDR3 is built from 15 residues. V was pared by 0 bases and J by 0 bases, with 9 bases between. The CDR3 loop is CASSQSTLSSYEQYF. The CDR3 coding sequence is TGCGCCAGCAGTCAATCCACTCTTTCCTCCTACGAGCAGTACTTC.

This clonotype has just a few counts. The CDR3 region has the DNA TGCAGTGCTTCCGGGGCCCTGACCACAGATACGCAGTATTTT. It yields the protein CSASGALTTDTQYF. J is TRBJ2-3 and V is TRBV20-1; either TRBD1 or TRBD2 may fit D (5 bases each). The germline V gene has CDR1 DFQATT and CDR2 SNEGSKA (reference sequence). The CDR3 has 14 residues. V was clipped by 5 bases and J by 2 bases, with 14 bases between them.

The genes are TRBV18 and TRBJ1-5, with 7 bases that match TRBD1. The trim removed 4 bases at V and 3 bases at J, leaving 6 bases unmatched. The CDR3 runs to 15 residues. Germline loops: CDR1 KGHSH, CDR2 LQKENI. This CDR3 reads CASSLSDRVNQPQHF. CDR3 DNA sequence: TGTGCCAGCTCACTGTCAGACAGGGTCAATCAGCCCCAGCATTTT.

This chain uses TRBV6-6 with TRBJ1-3; a weak D match, TRBD1 (6 bases). The CDR3 is made up of 17 amino acids. Germline V gene data show CDR1 as MNHNY and CDR2 as SVGAGI (reference sequence). The ends were cut back, 3 bases at V and 0 bases at J, with 15 bases in the middle. CDR3 residues: CASSYHGQNFSGNTIYF. In nucleotides, the CDR3 is TGTGCCAGCAGTTATCACGGACAGAACTTCTCTGGAAACACCATATATTTT.

The chain is built from TRBV5-1 and TRBJ1-1, with D uncertain. The CDR3 is 16 amino acids. The V gene lost 0 bases and the J gene lost 1 base, with 13 bases spanning the gap. CDR1 SGHRS and CDR2 YFSETQ come from the germline V gene. The DNA for the CDR3 is TGCGCCAGCAGCTTGGTCAGCTACGGTGAGAACACTGAAGCTTTCTTT. Translating it yields CASSLVSYGENTEAFF.

In this sample, this clonotype turned up a few times. This chain uses TRBV6-1 with TRBJ2-1; the match to TRBD1 covers 8 bases. Trimming took 4 bases from V and 6 from J; bases not matched to a gene: 5. The V gene's germline CDR1 is MNHNS and CDR2 SASEGT. This CDR3 is built from 14 residues. The CDR3 sequence: CASSADRGGNEQFF. The CDR3 DNA reads TGTGCCAGCAGTGCTGACAGGGGTGGCAATGAGCAGTTCTTC.